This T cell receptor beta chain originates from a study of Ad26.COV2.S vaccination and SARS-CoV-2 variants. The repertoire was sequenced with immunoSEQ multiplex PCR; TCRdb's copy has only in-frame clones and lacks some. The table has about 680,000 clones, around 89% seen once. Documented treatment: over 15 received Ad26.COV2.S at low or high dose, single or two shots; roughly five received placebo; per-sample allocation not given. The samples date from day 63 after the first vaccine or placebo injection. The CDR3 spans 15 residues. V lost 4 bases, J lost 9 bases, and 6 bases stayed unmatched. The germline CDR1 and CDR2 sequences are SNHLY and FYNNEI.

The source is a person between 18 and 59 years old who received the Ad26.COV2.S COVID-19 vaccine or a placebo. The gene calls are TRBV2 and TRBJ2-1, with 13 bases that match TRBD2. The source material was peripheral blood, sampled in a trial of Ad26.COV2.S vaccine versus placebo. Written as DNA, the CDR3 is TGTGCCAGCAGTGCACTAGCGGGAGGGCAAGCTGAGCAGTTCTTC. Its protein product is CASSALAGGQAEQFF.